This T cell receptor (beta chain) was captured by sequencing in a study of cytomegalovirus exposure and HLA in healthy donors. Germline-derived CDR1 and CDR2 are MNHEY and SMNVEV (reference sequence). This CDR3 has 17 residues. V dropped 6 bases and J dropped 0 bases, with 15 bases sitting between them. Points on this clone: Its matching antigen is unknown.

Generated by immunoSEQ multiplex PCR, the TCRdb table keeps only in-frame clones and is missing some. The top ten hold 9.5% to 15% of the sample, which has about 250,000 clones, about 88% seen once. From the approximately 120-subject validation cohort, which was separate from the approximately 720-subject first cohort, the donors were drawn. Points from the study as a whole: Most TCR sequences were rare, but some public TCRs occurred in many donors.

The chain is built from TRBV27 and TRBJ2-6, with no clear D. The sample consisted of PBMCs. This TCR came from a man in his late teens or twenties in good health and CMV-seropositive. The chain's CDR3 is CASRPLGRYSGANVLTF. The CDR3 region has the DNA TGTGCCAGCAGACCCCTTGGACGATACTCTGGGGCCAACGTCCTGACTTTC.